A selection of T cell receptor beta chains follows, all from one sample in a study. TCRdb independently ran MiXCR on the 5' RACE reads; one entry per CDR3 protein. The sample records about 57,000 distinct CDR3 sequences, 25% to 30% being singletons. The sequenced material came from tumor-infiltrating memory CD4+ T cells sorted from the breast tumor. The origin of the receptors is a female donor with breast cancer. Both conserved end residues are part of each CDR3. The order of the fields is V gene, clone size, J gene, D gene, CDR3 protein, CDR3 DNA. The D gene is left open where the match is weak. Clone size is not always given. Where it is, it says once, few, many or a class for expanded clones.

v_call: TRBV7-3; clone_size: few; j_call: TRBJ1-5; d_call: TRBD1; cdr3_aa: CASSSDRAAHQPQRF; cdr3_nt: TGTGCCAGCAGCTCGGACAGGGCCGCTCATCAGCCCCAGCGTTTT
v_call: TRBV7-8; clone_size: few; j_call: TRBJ2-5; d_call: NA; cdr3_aa: CASSPSPGHQETQYF; cdr3_nt: TGTGCCAGCAGTCCCAGTCCGGGACACCAAGAGACCCAGTACTTC
v_call: TRBV28; clone_size: NA; j_call: TRBJ2-7; d_call: NA; cdr3_aa: CASSLDRASYEQYF; cdr3_nt: TGTGCCAGCAGTTTAGACAGAGCCAGTTACGAGCAGTACTTC
v_call: TRBV28; clone_size: NA; j_call: TRBJ2-7; d_call: TRBD2; cdr3_aa: CASRGSGKYEQYF; cdr3_nt: TGTGCCAGCAGGGGGAGCGGGAAATACGAGCAGTACTTC
v_call: TRBV5-6; clone_size: NA; j_call: TRBJ1-4; d_call: TRBD1; cdr3_aa: CASSAQGRTNEKLFF; cdr3_nt: TGTGCCAGCAGCGCACAGGGGAGGACTAATGAAAAACTGTTTTTT
v_call: TRBV7-3; clone_size: NA; j_call: TRBJ2-2; d_call: TRBD1; cdr3_aa: CASTPRTGTGELFF; cdr3_nt: TGTGCCAGCACCCCCCGGACAGGGACCGGGGAGCTGTTTTTT
v_call: TRBV19; clone_size: NA; j_call: TRBJ2-7; d_call: NA; cdr3_aa: CASSGSLSSYEQYF; cdr3_nt: TGTGCCAGTAGCGGGTCGTTAAGCTCCTACGAGCAGTACTTC
v_call: TRBV7-2; clone_size: NA; j_call: TRBJ2-5; d_call: TRBD2; cdr3_aa: CASSGGGIQETQDF; cdr3_nt: TGTGCCAGCTCGGGAGGAGGGATTCAAGAGACCCAGGACTTC
v_call: TRBV6-5; clone_size: NA; j_call: TRBJ2-3; d_call: NA; cdr3_aa: CASSYSREGGDTQYF; cdr3_nt: TGTGCCAGCAGTTACTCGAGGGAGGGGGGGGATACGCAGTATTTT
v_call: TRBV2; clone_size: NA; j_call: TRBJ1-1; d_call: NA; cdr3_aa: CASSELGVTEAFF; cdr3_nt: TGTGCCAGCAGTGAATTGGGAGTCACTGAAGCTTTCTTT
v_call: TRBV7-9; clone_size: few; j_call: TRBJ2-6; d_call: TRBD1; cdr3_aa: CAKSGTDNSGANVLTF; cdr3_nt: TGTGCCAAATCCGGGACAGACAACTCTGGGGCCAACGTCCTGACTTTC
v_call: TRBV11-2; clone_size: few; j_call: TRBJ2-5; d_call: NA; cdr3_aa: CASSPQETQYF; cdr3_nt: TGTGCCAGCAGCCCTCAAGAGACCCAGTACTTC